The 3 T cell receptor beta chains below come from one sample, sequenced in a study of T-cell memory formation after mild COVID-19. TCRdb re-called the 5' RACE reads with MiXCR, one entry per CDR3 protein. The data show under 400,000 distinct CDR3 sequences, with around a fifth seen just once and under 15% held by the top ten. What was sequenced was PBMCs or a T cell subset sorted from them (not recorded which). Receptors were obtained from an adult woman who had mild COVID-19 (a few samples of this study predate the infection). Cell type and time point are not known.

The table lists this clonotype with a few counts. This chain links TRBV29-1 with TRBJ1-1, with D uncertain. The CDR3 is 11 amino acids. V gave up 2 bases and J gave up 4 bases, with 5 bases separating them. The germline gives CDR1 SQVTM, CDR2 ANQGSEA. The DNA for the CDR3 is TGCAGCGTTGAAATAGGCACTGAAGCTTTCTTT. It codes for CSVEIGTEAFF.

This clonotype was seen a few times. The chain combines TRBV6-1 with TRBJ2-7; TRBD1 is a possible D gene (6 bases). CDR1 and CDR2 (germline): MNHNS, SASEGT. Trimming removed 8 bases from V and 2 bases from J, with 19 bases in between. The CDR3 runs to 15 residues. The CDR3 sequence: CASQEGWDTAYEQYF. The CDR3 DNA reads as TGTGCCAGCCAAGAAGGGTGGGACACCGCCTACGAGCAGTACTTC.

V gene TRBV5-4 combines with J gene TRBJ2-7; D is tentatively TRBD1 or TRBD2 (5 bases each). The germline gives CDR1 SGHNT, CDR2 YYREEE (reference sequence). The length of the CDR3 is 14 residues. Trimming shortened V by 3 bases and J by 2 bases, and 12 bases separated the two germline ends. CDR3 protein: CASSSGADPYEQYF. The DNA of the CDR3 is TGTGCCAGCAGCTCCGGGGCAGACCCCTACGAGCAGTACTTC.